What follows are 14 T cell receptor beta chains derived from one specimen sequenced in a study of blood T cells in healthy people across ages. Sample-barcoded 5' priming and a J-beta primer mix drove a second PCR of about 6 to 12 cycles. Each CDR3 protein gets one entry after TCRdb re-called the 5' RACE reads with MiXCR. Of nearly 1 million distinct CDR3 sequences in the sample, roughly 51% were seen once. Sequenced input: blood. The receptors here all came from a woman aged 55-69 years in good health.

In nucleotides, the CDR3 is TGTGCCAGCCGGGAGCGGGGGCGGGGTGAGCAGTTCTTC. Translation: CASRERGRGEQFF. This rearrangement joins TRBV3-1 to TRBJ2-1; TRBD2 agrees at 8 bases. This CDR3 comprises 13 residues. V dropped 8 bases and J dropped 9; count of bases not matched to a gene: 9. Germline V gene data show CDR1 as LGHDT and CDR2 as YNNKEL (reference sequence).

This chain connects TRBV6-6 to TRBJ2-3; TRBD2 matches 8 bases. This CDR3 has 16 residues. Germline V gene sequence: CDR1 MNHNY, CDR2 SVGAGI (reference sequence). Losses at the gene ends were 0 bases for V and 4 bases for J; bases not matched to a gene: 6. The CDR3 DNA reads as TGTGCCAGCAGTTACTCCGGGACTAGGAGTGCAGATACGCAGTATTTT. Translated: CASSYSGTRSADTQYF.

CDR3 bases: TGTGCCAGCAGGGGGACGGAAGCCTGGGAGCAGTACTTC. Translation: CASRGTEAWEQYF. This sequence joins TRBV7-8 and TRBJ2-7, with D perhaps matching TRBD1 or TRBD2 (5 bases each). The CDR3 is 13 residues long. CDR1 is SGHVS and CDR2 is FQNEAQ in the germline V gene. Trimming cost V 6 bases and J 7 bases, with 16 bases left between them. Full variable domain (outside the CDR3, taken from reference TRBV7-8 and TRBJ2-7): GAGVSQSPRYKVAKRGQDVALRCDPISGHVSLFWYQQALGQGPEFLTYFQNEAQLDKSGLPSDRFFAERPEGSVSTLKIQRTQQEDSAVYLCASRGTEAWEQYFGPGTRLTVT.

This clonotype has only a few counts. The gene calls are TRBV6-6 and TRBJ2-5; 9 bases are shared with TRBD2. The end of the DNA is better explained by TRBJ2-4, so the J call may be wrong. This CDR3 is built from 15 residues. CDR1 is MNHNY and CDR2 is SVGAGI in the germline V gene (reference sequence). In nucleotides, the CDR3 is TGTGCCAGCAGTGACCAGCGGGGGGACGGAAACATTCAGTACTTC. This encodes CASSDQRGDGNIQYF.

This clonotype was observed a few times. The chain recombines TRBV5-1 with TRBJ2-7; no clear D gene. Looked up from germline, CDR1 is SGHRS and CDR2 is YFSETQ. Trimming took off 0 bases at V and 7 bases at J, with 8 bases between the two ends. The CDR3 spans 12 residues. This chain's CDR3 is CASSLADNEQYF. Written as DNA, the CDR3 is TGCGCCAGCAGCTTGGCCGACAATGAGCAGTACTTC.

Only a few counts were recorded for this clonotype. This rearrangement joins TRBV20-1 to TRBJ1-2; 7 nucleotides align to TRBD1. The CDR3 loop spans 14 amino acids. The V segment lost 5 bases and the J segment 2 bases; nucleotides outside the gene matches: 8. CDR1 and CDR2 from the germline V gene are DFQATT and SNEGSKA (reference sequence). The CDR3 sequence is CSAAPPGQNYGYTF. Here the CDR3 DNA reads TGCAGTGCTGCCCCGCCGGGACAGAACTATGGCTACACCTTC.

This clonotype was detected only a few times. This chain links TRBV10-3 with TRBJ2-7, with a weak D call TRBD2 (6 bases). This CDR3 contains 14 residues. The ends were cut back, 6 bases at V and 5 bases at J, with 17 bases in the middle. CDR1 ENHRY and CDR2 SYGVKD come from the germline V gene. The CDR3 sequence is CAISPRDSPNEQYF. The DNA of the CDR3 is TGTGCCATCAGCCCACGGGACTCCCCCAACGAGCAGTACTTC.

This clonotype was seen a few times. CDR3 DNA sequence: TGTGCCAGCACCTACGATGCAACTGAAGCTTTCTTT. Its protein is CASTYDATEAFF. The gene calls are TRBV7-9 and TRBJ1-1; D unclear. The germline V gene has CDR1 SEHNR and CDR2 FQNEAQ (reference sequence). The CDR3 is 12 amino acids. Trimming left V 7 bases short and J 5 bases short, with 11 bases between.

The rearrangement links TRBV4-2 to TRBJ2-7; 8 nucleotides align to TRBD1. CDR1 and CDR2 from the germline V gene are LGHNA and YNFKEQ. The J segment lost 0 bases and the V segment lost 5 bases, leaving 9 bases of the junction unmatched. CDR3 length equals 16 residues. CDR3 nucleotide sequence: TGTGCCAGCAGCTACACAGGGGGTCAAAACTCCTACGAGCAGTACTTC. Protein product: CASSYTGGQNSYEQYF.

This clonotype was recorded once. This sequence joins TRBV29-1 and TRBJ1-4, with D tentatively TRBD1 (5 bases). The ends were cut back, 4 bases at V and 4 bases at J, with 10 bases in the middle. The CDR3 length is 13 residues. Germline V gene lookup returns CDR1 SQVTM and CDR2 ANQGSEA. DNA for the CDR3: TGCAGCGTTGGTGGGGGGAATAATGAAAAACTGTTTTTT. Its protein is CSVGGGNNEKLFF.

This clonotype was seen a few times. The chain's CDR3 is CASSGGRATNEKLFF. The CDR3 nucleotides are TGTGCCAGCAGTGGCGGCAGGGCAACTAATGAAAAACTGTTTTTT. V gene TRBV2 combines with J gene TRBJ1-4, with D tentatively TRBD1 (5 bases). The germline V gene encodes CDR1 SNHLY and CDR2 FYNNEI. The CDR3 covers 15 residues. V was clipped by 4 bases and J by 0 bases, with 9 bases between them.

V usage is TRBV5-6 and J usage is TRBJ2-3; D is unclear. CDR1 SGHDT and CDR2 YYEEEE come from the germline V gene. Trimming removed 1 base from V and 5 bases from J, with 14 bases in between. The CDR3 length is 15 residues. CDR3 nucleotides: TGTGCCAGCAGCTTGCTGGCGACCAGTGTAGATACGCAGTATTTT. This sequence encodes CASSLLATSVDTQYF.

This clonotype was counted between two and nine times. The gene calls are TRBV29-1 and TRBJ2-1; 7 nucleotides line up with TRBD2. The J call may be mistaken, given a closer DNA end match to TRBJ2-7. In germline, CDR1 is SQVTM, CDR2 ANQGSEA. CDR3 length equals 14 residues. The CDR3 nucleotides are TGCAGCGTTGCTAGCGGAGTTTTCTACAATGAGCAGTACTTC. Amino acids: CSVASGVFYNEQYF.

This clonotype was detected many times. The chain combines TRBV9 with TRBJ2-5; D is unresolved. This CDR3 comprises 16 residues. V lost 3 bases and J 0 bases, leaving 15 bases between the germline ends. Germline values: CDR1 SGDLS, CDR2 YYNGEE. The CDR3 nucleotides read TGTGCCAGCAGCGCCGGAAGGTGGCAATACCAAGAGACCCAGTACTTC. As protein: CASSAGRWQYQETQYF.